Below, 6 T cell receptor beta chains from the same sample are listed, as sequenced in a study of shared clonotypes between healthy human individuals. Measured with immunoSEQ multiplex PCR; TCRdb has only the in-frame clones, and not every one. This table has 2,500,000 or so clones, 93% appearing once. The sequenced material came from naive CD4+ T cells from PBMCs. As for subset: CD45RA+ positively selected. The receptors stem from a man aged 18 to 29 in good health. Some clones in this sample may be carry-over from other donors' samples.

The rearrangement uses TRBV7-9 and TRBJ2-7, with 7 bases aligning to TRBD1. Looked up from germline, CDR1 is SEHNR and CDR2 is FQNEAQ (reference sequence). Trimming removed 5 bases from V and 2 bases from J; junction bases left unmatched: 15. The CDR3 covers 17 residues. The CDR3 DNA reads as TGTGCCAGCAGCGCCGAGGGGGCTGGCGGGCACACCTACGAGCAGTACTTC. Translated: CASSAEGAGGHTYEQYF.

This sequence joins TRBV10-1 and TRBJ2-3; D is ambiguous. The CDR3 is made up of 14 amino acids. Germline loops: CDR1 WNHNN, CDR2 SYGVQD (reference sequence). Trimming stripped 4 bases from V and 0 bases from J, with 8 bases between. The chain's CDR3 is CASSGAASTDTQYF. The CDR3 DNA reads as TGCGCCAGCAGTGGAGCAGCTAGCACAGATACGCAGTATTTT.

The rearrangement uses TRBV7-8 and TRBJ1-2; TRBD1 matches at 8 bases. Germline V gene lookup returns CDR1 SGHVS and CDR2 FQNEAQ. Germline trimming cut 3 bases from V and 8 bases from J; bases unmatched to any gene: 5. The CDR3 is 13 residues long. CDR3 amino acids: CASSFQGARGYTF. CDR3 sequence (DNA): TGTGCCAGCAGCTTTCAGGGGGCCCGCGGCTACACCTTC.

The genes are TRBV28 and TRBJ1-1, with D tentatively TRBD1 (6 bases). The CDR3 contains 16 residues. Trimming shortened V by 2 bases and J by 5 bases, and 18 bases separated the two germline ends. Looked up from germline, CDR1 is MDHEN and CDR2 is SYDVKM. The CDR3 reads CASSLLVGGQGTEAFF. CDR3 DNA sequence: TGTGCCAGCAGTTTACTGGTTGGGGGGCAGGGTACTGAAGCTTTCTTT. Together with reference TRBV28 and TRBJ1-1, the CDR3 gives the full variable domain: DVKVTQSSRYLVKRTGEKVFLECVQDMDHENMFWYRQDPGLGLRLIYFSYDVKMKEKGDIPEGYSVSREKKERFSLILESASTNQTSMYLCASSLLVGGQGTEAFFGQGTRLTVV.

The V gene is TRBV21-1, the J gene TRBJ2-7; the table's D gene call, TRBD2, was not cross checked with the DNA. TRBV21-1 is designated a pseudogene. The CDR3 extends over 15 amino acids. In DNA, the CDR3 is TGTGCCAGCAGCAAGGGACTAGCGGATGTGTACGAGCAGTACTTC. Encoded protein: CASSKGLADVYEQYF.

The J gene is TRBJ2-1, the V gene TRBV19; a weak D match, TRBD2 (5 bases). V was pared by 6 bases and J by 6 bases, with 18 bases between. This CDR3 has 15 residues. CDR1 is LNHDA and CDR2 is SQIVND in the germline V gene (reference sequence). The CDR3 here is CASSTGSLGFNEQFF. The DNA for the CDR3 is TGTGCCAGTAGCACGGGATCGTTAGGTTTCAATGAGCAGTTCTTC.